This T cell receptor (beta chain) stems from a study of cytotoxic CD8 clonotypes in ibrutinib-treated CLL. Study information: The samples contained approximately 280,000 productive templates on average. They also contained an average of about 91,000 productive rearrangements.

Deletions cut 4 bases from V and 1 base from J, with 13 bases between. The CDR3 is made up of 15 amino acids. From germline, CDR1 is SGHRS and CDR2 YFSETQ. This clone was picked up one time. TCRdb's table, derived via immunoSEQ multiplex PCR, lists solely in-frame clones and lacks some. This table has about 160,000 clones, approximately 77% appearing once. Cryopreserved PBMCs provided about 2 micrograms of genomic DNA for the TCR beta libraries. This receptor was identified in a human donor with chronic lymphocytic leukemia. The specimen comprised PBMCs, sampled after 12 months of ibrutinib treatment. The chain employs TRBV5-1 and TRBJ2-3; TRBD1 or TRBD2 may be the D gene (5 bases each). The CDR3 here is CASSRDGGGTDTQYF. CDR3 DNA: TGCGCCAGCAGCAGGGACGGAGGCGGCACAGATACGCAGTATTTT.